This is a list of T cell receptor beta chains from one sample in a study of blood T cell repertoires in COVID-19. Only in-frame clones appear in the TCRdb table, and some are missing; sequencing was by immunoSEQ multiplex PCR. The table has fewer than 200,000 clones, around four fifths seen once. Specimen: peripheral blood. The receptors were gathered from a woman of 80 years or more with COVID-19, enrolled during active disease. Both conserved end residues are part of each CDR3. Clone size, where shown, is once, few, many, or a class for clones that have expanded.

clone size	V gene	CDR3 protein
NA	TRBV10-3	CASGLGHTGELFF
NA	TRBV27	CASSGWTERDRRTDTQYF
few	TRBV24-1	CATGQSSSYNEQFF
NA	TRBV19	CASSYSWTGFYEQYF
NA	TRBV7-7	CASSLGRQEVYEQYF
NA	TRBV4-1	CASSRINREYEQYF
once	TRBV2	CASMGTGTDTQYF
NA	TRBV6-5	CASRGQGRSQPQHF
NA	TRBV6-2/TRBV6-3	CASSLGAGGYTF
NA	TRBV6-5	CASSYPGTGLNNEQFF
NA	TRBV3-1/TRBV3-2	CASSSAGLAGSTDTQYF
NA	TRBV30	CASFLAGGQVTGELFF
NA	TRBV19	CASSIGAGSYEQYF
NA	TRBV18	CASSPLRISGRDQMDTQYF
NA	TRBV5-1	CASRPTGGTYEQYF
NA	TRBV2	CASRATGTLGGQYF
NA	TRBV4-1	CASSETPGGKETQYF
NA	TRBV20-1	CSAYGAGKQFF
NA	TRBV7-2	CASSFGQGAHGYTF
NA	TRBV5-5	CASSLPVSTDTQYF
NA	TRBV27	CASSLRREFADTQYF
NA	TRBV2	CASSQFSYGYTF
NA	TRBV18	CASSDYRTAGSDTQYF
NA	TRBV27	CASTGAGKSYEQYF
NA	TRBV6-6	CASSYIGYEQYF